This T cell receptor (beta chain) was sequenced during a study of graft-versus-host responses after intestinal transplantation. Study-level information: Transplant recipients had multivisceral, liver-intestinal, or isolated intestinal grafts. The whole recipient group had anti-thymocyte globulin induction followed by tacrolimus and steroids for roughly three years.

The germline V gene encodes CDR1 MNHNY and CDR2 SVGAGI (reference sequence). V dropped 5 bases and J dropped 5; count of bases not matched to a gene: 13. The length of the CDR3 is 16 residues. Some clones are missing from TCRdb's copy, which holds only in-frame ones; the method was immunoSEQ multiplex PCR. The sample has about 120,000 clones, about 95% seen once. Worth noting for this clone: Antigen unknown.

The study's findings and limits: Ileal or blood samples showed some GvH clones first, and such clones were also found in recipient marrow.

The chain recombines TRBV6-6 with TRBJ2-7; 9 bases map to TRBD1. The sample here was unstimulated CD8+ T cells sorted from spleen or lymph node cells, taken before intestinal transplant. The TCR was taken from a human donor who received an intestinal transplant. CDR3 DNA: TGTGCCAGCAGTCGTCCTCGGGACAGGGCTAGCAACGAGCAGTACTTC. Encoded protein: CASSRPRDRASNEQYF.